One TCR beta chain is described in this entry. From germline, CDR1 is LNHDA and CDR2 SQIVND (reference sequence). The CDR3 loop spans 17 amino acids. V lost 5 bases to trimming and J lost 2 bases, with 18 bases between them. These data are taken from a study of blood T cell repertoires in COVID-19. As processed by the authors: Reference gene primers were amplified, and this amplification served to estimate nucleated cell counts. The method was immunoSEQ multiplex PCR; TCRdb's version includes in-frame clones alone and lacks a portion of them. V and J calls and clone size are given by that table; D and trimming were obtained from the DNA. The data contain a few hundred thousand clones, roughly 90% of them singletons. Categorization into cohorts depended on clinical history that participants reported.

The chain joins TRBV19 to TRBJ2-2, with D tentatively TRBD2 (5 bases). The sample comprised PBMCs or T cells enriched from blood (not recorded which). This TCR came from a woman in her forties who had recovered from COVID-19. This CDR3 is CASSALGLGINTGELFF. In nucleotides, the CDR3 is TGTGCCAGTAGTGCCCTAGGACTGGGGATAAACACCGGGGAGCTGTTTTTT. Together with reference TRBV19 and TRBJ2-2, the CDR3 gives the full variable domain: DGGITQSPKYLFRKEGQNVTLSCEQNLNHDAMYWYRQDPGQGLRLIYYSQIVNDFQKGDIAEGYSVSREKKESFPLTVTSAQKNPTAFYLCASSALGLGINTGELFFGEGSRLTVL.